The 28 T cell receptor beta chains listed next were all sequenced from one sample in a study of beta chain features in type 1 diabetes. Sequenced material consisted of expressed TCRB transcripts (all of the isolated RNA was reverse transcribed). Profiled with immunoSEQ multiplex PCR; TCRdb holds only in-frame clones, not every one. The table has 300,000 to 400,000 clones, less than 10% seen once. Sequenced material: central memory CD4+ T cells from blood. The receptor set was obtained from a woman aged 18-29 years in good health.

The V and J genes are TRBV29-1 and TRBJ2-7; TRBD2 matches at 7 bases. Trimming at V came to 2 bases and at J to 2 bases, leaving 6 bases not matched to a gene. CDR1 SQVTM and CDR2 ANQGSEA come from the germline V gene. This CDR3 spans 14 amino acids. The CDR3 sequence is CSVETLGGAYEQYF. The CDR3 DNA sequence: TGCAGCGTTGAAACGTTGGGAGGGGCCTACGAGCAGTACTTC.

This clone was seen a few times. The chain's CDR3 is CASSEGLAGWGTDTQYF. CDR3 coding DNA: TGTGCCAGCAGTGAAGGGCTAGCGGGATGGGGCACAGATACGCAGTATTTT. The gene calls are TRBV25-1 and TRBJ2-3, with TRBD2 matching over 9 bases. CDR1 is MGHDK, CDR2 SYGVNS, per germline. CDR3 size: 17 residues. V was clipped by 2 bases and J by 1 base; unmatched bases: 7. Together with reference TRBV25-1 and TRBJ2-3, the CDR3 gives the full variable domain: EADIYQTPRYLVIGTGKKITLECSQTMGHDKMYWYQQDPGMELHLIHYSYGVNSTEKGDLSSESTVSRIRTEHFPLTLESARPSHTSQYLCASSEGLAGWGTDTQYFGPGTRLTVL.

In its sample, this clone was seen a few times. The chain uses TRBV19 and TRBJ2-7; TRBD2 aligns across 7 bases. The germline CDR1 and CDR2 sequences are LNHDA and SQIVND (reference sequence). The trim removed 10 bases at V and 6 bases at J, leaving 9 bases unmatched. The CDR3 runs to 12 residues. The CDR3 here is CATTAGSGEQYF. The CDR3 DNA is TGTGCCACTACAGCGGGGAGTGGCGAGCAGTACTTC. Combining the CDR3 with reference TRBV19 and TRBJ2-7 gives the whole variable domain DGGITQSPKYLFRKEGQNVTLSCEQNLNHDAMYWYRQDPGQGLRLIYYSQIVNDFQKGDIAEGYSVSREKKESFPLTVTSAQKNPTAFYLCATTAGSGEQYFGPGTRLTVT.

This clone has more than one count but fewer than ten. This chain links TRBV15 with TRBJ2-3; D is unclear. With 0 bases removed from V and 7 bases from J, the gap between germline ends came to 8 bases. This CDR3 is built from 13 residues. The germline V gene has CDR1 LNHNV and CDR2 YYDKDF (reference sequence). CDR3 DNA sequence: TGTGCCACCAGCAGAGATTCGAGGAATACGCAGTATTTT. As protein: CATSRDSRNTQYF.

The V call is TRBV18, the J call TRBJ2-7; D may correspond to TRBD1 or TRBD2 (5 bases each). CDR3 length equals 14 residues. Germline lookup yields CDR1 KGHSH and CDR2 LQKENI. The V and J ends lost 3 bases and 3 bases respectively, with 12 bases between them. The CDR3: CASSPPSGGYEQYF. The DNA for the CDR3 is TGTGCCAGCTCACCCCCAAGTGGGGGCTACGAGCAGTACTTC. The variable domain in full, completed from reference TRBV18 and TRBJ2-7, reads NAGVMQNPRHLVRRRGQEARLRCSPMKGHSHVYWYRQLPEEGLKFMVYLQKENIIDESGMPKERFSAEFPKEGPSILRIQQVVRGDSAAYFCASSPPSGGYEQYFGPGTRLTVT.

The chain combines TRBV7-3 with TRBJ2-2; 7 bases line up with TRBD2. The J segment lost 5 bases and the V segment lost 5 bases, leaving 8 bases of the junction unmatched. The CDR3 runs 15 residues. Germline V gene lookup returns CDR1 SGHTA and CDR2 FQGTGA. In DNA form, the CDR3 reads TGTGCCAGCAGCGAAGCGGGAAGCCGTACCGGGGAGCTGTTTTTT. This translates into CASSEAGSRTGELFF.

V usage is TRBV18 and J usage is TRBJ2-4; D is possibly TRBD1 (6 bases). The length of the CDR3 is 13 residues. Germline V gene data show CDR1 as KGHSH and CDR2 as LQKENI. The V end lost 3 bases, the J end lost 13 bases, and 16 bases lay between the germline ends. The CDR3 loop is CASSPTRDISQYF. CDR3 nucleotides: TGTGCCAGCTCACCGACTCGGGACATATCACAGTACTTC.

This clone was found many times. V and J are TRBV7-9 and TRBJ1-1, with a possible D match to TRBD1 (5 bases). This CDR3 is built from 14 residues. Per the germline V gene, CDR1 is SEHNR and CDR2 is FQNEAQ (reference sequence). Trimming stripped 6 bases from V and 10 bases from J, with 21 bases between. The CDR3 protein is CASRPDGQRRGAFF. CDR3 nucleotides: TGTGCCAGCAGACCGGATGGCCAACGAAGGGGAGCTTTCTTT.

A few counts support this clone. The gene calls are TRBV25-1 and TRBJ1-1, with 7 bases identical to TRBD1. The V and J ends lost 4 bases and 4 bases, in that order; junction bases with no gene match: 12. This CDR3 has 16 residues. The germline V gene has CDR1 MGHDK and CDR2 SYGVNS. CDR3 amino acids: CASSVAGPDRATEAFF. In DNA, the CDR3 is TGTGCCAGCAGTGTCGCGGGACCTGACAGGGCCACTGAAGCTTTCTTT.

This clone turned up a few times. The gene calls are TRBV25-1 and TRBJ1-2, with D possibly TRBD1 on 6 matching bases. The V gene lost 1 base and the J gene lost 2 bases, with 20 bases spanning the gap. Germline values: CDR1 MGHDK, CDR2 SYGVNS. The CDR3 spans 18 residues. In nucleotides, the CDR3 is TGTGCCAGCAGTGAATCGGGGGCGATAGAGCAGCGGAACTATGGCTACACCTTC. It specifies CASSESGAIEQRNYGYTF.

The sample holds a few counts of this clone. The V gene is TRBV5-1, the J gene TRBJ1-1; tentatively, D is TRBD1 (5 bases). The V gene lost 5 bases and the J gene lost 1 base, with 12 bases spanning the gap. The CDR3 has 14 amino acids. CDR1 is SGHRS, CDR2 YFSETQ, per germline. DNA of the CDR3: TGCGCCAGCAGTCGACAGACCTCGAACACTGAAGCTTTCTTT. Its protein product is CASSRQTSNTEAFF.

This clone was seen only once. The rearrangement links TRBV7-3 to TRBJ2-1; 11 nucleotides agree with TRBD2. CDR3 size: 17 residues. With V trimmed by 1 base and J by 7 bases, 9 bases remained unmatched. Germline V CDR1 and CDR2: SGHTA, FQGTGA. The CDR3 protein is CASSLMPGLAVGNEQFF. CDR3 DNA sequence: TGTGCCAGCAGCTTAATGCCGGGACTAGCGGTAGGTAATGAGCAGTTCTTC.

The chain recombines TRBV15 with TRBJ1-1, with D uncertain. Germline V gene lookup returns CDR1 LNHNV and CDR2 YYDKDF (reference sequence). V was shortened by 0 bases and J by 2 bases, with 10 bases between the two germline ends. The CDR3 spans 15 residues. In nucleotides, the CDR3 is TGTGCCACCAGCAGAGAACCCCGGGTCAACACTGAAGCTTTCTTT. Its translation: CATSREPRVNTEAFF.

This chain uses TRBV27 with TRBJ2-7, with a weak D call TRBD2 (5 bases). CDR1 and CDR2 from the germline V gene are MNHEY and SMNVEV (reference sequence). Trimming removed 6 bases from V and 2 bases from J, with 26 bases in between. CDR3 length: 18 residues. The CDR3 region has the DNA TGTGCCAGCAGCCGACACTCGAACAACGGGGAATGGGCCTACGAGCAGTACTTC. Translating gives CASSRHSNNGEWAYEQYF.

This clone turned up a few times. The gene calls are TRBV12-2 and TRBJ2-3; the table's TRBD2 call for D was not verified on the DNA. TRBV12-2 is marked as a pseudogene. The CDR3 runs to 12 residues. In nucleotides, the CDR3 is TGTGCAAGTCAAACTAGCACAGATACGCAGTATTTT. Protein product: CASQTSTDTQYF.

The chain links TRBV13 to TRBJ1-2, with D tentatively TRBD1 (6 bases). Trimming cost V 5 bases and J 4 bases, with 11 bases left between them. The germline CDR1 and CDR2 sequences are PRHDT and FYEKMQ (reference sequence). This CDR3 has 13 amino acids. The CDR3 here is CASSLRQVYGYTF. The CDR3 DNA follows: TGTGCCAGCAGCCTTAGACAGGTCTATGGCTACACCTTC.

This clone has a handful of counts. CDR3 residues: CASSFPGALYNEQFF. CDR3 sequence (DNA): TGTGCCAGCAGTTTCCCCGGGGCTCTATACAATGAGCAGTTCTTC. This sequence joins TRBV27 and TRBJ2-1; possibly TRBD1 or TRBD2 for D (5 bases each). Germline lookup yields CDR1 MNHEY and CDR2 SMNVEV (reference sequence). The V and J ends lost 3 bases and 4 bases respectively, with 13 bases between them. The CDR3 totals 15 residues.

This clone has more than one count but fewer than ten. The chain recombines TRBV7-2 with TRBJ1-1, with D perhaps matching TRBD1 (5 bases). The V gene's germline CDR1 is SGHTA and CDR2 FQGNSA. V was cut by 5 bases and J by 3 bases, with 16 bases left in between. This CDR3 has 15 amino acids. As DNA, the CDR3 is TGTGCCAGCAGCCCAGCCCTGGGGCGTCACACTGAAGCTTTCTTT. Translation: CASSPALGRHTEAFF.

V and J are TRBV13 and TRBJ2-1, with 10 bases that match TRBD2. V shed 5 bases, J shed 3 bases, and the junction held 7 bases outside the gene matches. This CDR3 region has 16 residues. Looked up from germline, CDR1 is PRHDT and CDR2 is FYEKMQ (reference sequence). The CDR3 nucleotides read TGTGCCAGCAGCGCCGAGCGGGGGGGACACTACAATGAGCAGTTCTTC. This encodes CASSAERGGHYNEQFF.

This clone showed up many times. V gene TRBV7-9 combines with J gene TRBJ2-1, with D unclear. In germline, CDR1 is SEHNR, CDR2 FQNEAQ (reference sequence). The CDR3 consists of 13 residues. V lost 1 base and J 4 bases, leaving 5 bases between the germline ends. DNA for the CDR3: TGTGCCAGCAGCTTAGGCGAGTACAATGAGCAGTTCTTC. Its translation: CASSLGEYNEQFF. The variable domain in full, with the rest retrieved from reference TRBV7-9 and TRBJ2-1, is DTGVSQNPRHKITKRGQNVTFRCDPISEHNRLYWYRQTLGQGPEFLTYFQNEAQLEKSRLLSDRFSAERPKGSFSTLEIQRTEQGDSAMYLCASSLGEYNEQFFGPGTRLTVL.

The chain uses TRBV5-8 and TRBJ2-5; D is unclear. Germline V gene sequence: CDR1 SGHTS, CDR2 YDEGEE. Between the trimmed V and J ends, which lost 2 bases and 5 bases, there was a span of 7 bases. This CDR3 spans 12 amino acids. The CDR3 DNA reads TGTGCCAGCAGCTTATCGGTGGAGACCCAGTACTTC. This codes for CASSLSVETQYF.

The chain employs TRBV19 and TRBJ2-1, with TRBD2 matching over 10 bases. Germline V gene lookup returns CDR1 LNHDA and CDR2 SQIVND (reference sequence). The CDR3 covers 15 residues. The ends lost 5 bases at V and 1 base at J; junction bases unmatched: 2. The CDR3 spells CASSLAGGSYNEQFF. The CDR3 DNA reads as TGTGCCAGTAGTTTAGCGGGAGGTTCCTACAATGAGCAGTTCTTC.

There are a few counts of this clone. The CDR3 DNA reads TGCGCCAGCAGCTTGGTTCCAAGGAAAGACTACAATGAGCAGTTCTTC. Translation: CASSLVPRKDYNEQFF. This chain connects TRBV5-1 to TRBJ2-1; D unclear. The ends were cut back, 0 bases at V and 3 bases at J, with 13 bases in the middle. The length of the CDR3 is 16 residues. Germline-derived CDR1 and CDR2 are SGHRS and YFSETQ.

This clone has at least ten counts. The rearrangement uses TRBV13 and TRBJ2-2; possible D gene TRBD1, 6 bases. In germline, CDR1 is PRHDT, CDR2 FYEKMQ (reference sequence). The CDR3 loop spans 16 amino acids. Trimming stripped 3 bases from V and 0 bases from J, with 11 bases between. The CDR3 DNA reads TGTGCCAGCAGCTTCTTCAGGGGTGCGAACACCGGGGAGCTGTTTTTT. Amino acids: CASSFFRGANTGELFF.

The CDR3 reads CASVRDRGFNEQFF. CDR3 nucleotide sequence: TGTGCCAGCGTACGGGACAGGGGGTTCAATGAGCAGTTCTTC. The V gene is TRBV7-2, the J gene TRBJ2-1, with 11 bases lining up with TRBD1. The CDR3 length is 14 residues. Germline loops: CDR1 SGHTA, CDR2 FQGNSA. V shed 8 bases and J 6 bases; nucleotides not matched to a gene: 6.

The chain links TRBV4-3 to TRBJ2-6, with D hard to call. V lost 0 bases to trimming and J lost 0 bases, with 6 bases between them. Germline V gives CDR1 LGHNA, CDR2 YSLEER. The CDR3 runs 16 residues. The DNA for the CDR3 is TGCGCCAGCAGCCAAGAAACCCCCTCTGGGGCCAACGTCCTGACTTTC. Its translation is CASSQETPSGANVLTF.

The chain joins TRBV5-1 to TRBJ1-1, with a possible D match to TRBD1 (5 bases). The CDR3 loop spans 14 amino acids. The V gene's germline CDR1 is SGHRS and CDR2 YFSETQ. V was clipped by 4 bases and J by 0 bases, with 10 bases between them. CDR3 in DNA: TGCGCCAGCAGCCTCGGGACTTTGAACACTGAAGCTTTCTTT. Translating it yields CASSLGTLNTEAFF.

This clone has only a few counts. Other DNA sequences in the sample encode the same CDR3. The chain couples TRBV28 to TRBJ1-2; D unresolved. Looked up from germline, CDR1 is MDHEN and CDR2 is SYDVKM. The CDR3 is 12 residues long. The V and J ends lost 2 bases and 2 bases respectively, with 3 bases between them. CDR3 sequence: CASSLGNYGYTF. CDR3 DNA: TGTGCCAGCAGTTTAGGGAACTATGGCTACACCTTC.